The present entry profiles one T cell receptor (beta chain) with its context. Its specificity is unknown. The PCR made use of 60 Vbeta and 13 Jbeta primers. The authors' processing: As a later analysis found, there were 60 million to 90 million unique TCR beta chains, of which roughly 11 million were shared. The repertoire was sequenced with immunoSEQ multiplex PCR; TCRdb's copy has only in-frame clones and lacks some. V and J calls and clone size come straight from that table; D and trimming were deduced from the DNA. The table lists roughly 190,000 clones, 84% of them singletons, with roughly 2.6% in the top ten. The germline V gene has CDR1 SGHTA and CDR2 FQGTGA. This CDR3 comprises 13 residues. The V and J ends lost 3 bases and 4 bases respectively, with 6 bases between them. This record belongs to a study of cytomegalovirus exposure and HLA in healthy donors. Study-level results: Whilst most TCR sequences proved rare, a subset of public TCRs occurred across many donors. Certain indistinguishable V segments, among them TRBV6-2 and TRBV6-3, were excluded. The authors listed 150 to 200 TCR beta chains as cytomegalovirus-associated.

Source material: PBMCs. This receptor was obtained from a woman in her 50s in good health and CMV-seropositive. The chain links TRBV7-3 to TRBJ2-2, with D perhaps matching TRBD2 (5 bases). The CDR3 DNA reads TGTGCCAGCAGCTTCCGGGGCACCGGGGAGCTGTTTTTT. Its protein product is CASSFRGTGELFF.